The 23 T cell receptor beta chains below were found in one sample sequenced in a study of blood T cell repertoires in COVID-19. Here immunoSEQ multiplex PCR was the method, and the copy in TCRdb shows in-frame clones only, minus some. The sample lists about 180,000 clones, roughly 85% occurring once. The sequenced material came from PBMCs or T cells enriched from blood (not recorded which). All receptors derive from a woman aged 18 to 35 who had recovered from COVID-19.

The J gene is TRBJ1-5, the V gene TRBV7-9, with 7 bases matching TRBD1. V trimming: 3 bases; J trimming: 7 bases; junction bases outside the gene matches: 3. Germline V gene lookup returns CDR1 SEHNR and CDR2 FQNEAQ (reference sequence). CDR3 length: 13 amino acids. This CDR3 is CASSFQGDQPQHF. The DNA for the CDR3 is TGTGCCAGCAGCTTCCAGGGGGACCAGCCCCAGCATTTT.

A few counts support this clone. J is TRBJ2-2 and V is TRBV29-1; the match to TRBD1 covers 7 bases. Germline CDR1 reads SQVTM; CDR2 reads ANQGSEA. The CDR3 covers 14 residues. The junction had 9 bases not matched to a gene; V was cut back by 4 bases and J by 7 bases. CDR3 in DNA: TGCAGCGTTGGAGAGACAGGGTCGGGCGGGGAGCTGTTTTTT. It yields the protein CSVGETGSGGELFF.

The J gene is TRBJ2-5, the V gene TRBV13; 10 bases are shared with TRBD1. J lost 5 bases, V lost 5 bases, and 5 bases had no gene match. Germline CDR1 is PRHDT and CDR2 is FYEKMQ (reference sequence). The CDR3 loop spans 14 amino acids. The CDR3 sequence is CASSQRQGAETQYF. The CDR3 DNA sequence: TGTGCCAGCAGCCAACGACAGGGGGCCGAGACCCAGTACTTC. Based on the CDR3 plus reference TRBV13 and TRBJ2-5, the full variable domain is AAGVIQSPRHLIKEKRETATLKCYPIPRHDTVYWYQQGPGQDPQFLISFYEKMQSDKGSIPDRFSAQQFSDYHSELNMSSLELGDSALYFCASSQRQGAETQYFGPGTRLLVL.

This clone was detected only once. V usage is TRBV28 and J usage is TRBJ2-7; TRBD1 is a possible D gene (6 bases). Trimming pared 3 bases from V and 5 bases from J, leaving 8 bases between. Germline lookup yields CDR1 MDHEN and CDR2 SYDVKM. This CDR3 comprises 12 residues. CDR3 nucleotides: TGTGCCAGCAGTTTTTGGACAGACGAGCAGTACTTC. Translation: CASSFWTDEQYF.

This chain joins TRBV5-4 and TRBJ2-7; 7 bases map to TRBD2. Trimming cost V 1 base and J 4 bases; bases outside gene matches: 5. Germline V gives CDR1 SGHNT, CDR2 YYREEE (reference sequence). The length of the CDR3 is 14 residues. The CDR3 here is CASSLWSGDYEQYF. CDR3 nucleotide sequence: TGTGCCAGCAGCTTGTGGAGCGGGGATTACGAGCAGTACTTC. Supplemented by reference TRBV5-4 and TRBJ2-7, the full variable domain reads ETGVTQSPTHLIKTRGQQVTLRCSSQSGHNTVSWYQQALGQGPQFIFQYYREEENGRGNFPPRFSGLQFPNYSSELNVNALELDDSALYLCASSLWSGDYEQYFGPGTRLTVT.

This clone has more than one count but fewer than ten. A junction boundary mismatches the germline segment, possibly from a read error. This sequence joins TRBV2 and TRBJ2-1; weak D call: TRBD1 (6 bases). CDR1 SNHLY and CDR2 FYNNEI come from the germline V gene. The CDR3 is 16 residues long. CDR3 amino acids: CATLGGEGRSYNEQFF. The DNA of the CDR3 is TGCGCCACCTTAGGGGGAGAGGGTAGATCCTACAATGAGCAGTTCTTC.

This chain joins TRBV7-2 and TRBJ1-2, with a tentative D call TRBD1 (6 bases). Per germline, CDR1 SGHTA and CDR2 FQGNSA. V was pared by 1 base and J by 10 bases, with 16 bases between. The CDR3 covers 14 residues. The CDR3 sequence: CASSLVEGGVVYTF. The DNA of the CDR3 is TGTGCCAGCAGCTTAGTCGAAGGGGGGGTAGTCTACACCTTC. Based on the CDR3 plus reference TRBV7-2 and TRBJ1-2, the full variable domain is GAGVSQSPSNKVTEKGKDVELRCDPISGHTALYWYRQSLGQGLEFLIYFQGNSAPDKSGLPSDRFSAERTGGSVSTLTIQRTQQEDSAVYLCASSLVEGGVVYTFGSGTRLTVV.

The CDR3 loop is CASTARSHRVSEQYF. The CDR3 DNA reads as TGTGCCAGCACGGCACGTAGCCACAGGGTAAGCGAGCAGTACTTC. This chain links TRBV6-5 with TRBJ2-7, with D perhaps matching TRBD1 (6 bases). This CDR3 has 15 amino acids. V was pared by 7 bases and J by 6 bases, with 22 bases between. Germline V CDR1 and CDR2: MNHEY, SVGAGI.

The V call is TRBV7-2, the J call TRBJ2-1; TRBD2 might be the D (6 bases). Germline V CDR1 and CDR2: SGHTA, FQGNSA. Trimming left V 2 bases short and J 4 bases short, with 12 bases between. This CDR3 contains 15 residues. In DNA, the CDR3 is TGTGCCAGCAGCTTATACGGGGGAGTATACAATGAGCAGTTCTTC. Translation gives CASSLYGGVYNEQFF.

The chain uses TRBV27 and TRBJ1-1; D gene ambiguous. Trimming took 5 bases from V and 6 from J, leaving 16 bases between them. The CDR3 totals 14 residues. Germline V gene sequence: CDR1 MNHEY, CDR2 SMNVEV (reference sequence). The CDR3 loop is CASSTSGRGSEAFF. As DNA, the CDR3 is TGTGCCAGCAGTACCTCCGGCCGCGGGTCTGAAGCTTTCTTT.

The chain carries TRBV3-1 (or the pseudogene TRBV3-2) and TRBJ2-7, with D unclear. V was clipped by 1 base and J by 2 bases, with 3 bases between them. Germline V gene sequence: CDR1 LGHDT, CDR2 YNNKEL (reference sequence). The length of the CDR3 is 12 residues. CDR3 amino acids: CASSQVTYEQYF. CDR3 DNA sequence: TGTGCCAGCAGCCAAGTAACCTACGAGCAGTACTTC.

This chain joins TRBV5-1 and TRBJ2-7, with TRBD1 identical over 9 bases. Losses at the gene ends were 0 bases for V and 5 bases for J; bases not matched to a gene: 6. The CDR3 runs to 15 residues. Germline-derived CDR1 and CDR2 are SGHRS and YFSETQ. This chain's CDR3 is CASSLGQGVGDEQYF. CDR3 sequence (DNA): TGCGCCAGCAGCTTGGGACAGGGGGTCGGAGACGAGCAGTACTTC.

This clone occurred once. The V gene is TRBV15, the J gene TRBJ2-7, with 8 nucleotides matching TRBD2. Germline loops: CDR1 LNHNV, CDR2 YYDKDF (reference sequence). The CDR3 length is 16 residues. The junction had 4 bases not matched to a gene; V was cut back by 0 bases and J by 0 bases. CDR3 DNA sequence: TGTGCCACCAGCAGAGATCTAGCGGGTACCTCCTACGAGCAGTACTTC. It is translated as CATSRDLAGTSYEQYF.

V is TRBV18 and J is TRBJ1-2; the match to TRBD1 covers 8 bases. V dropped 3 bases and J dropped 4; count of bases not matched to a gene: 7. This CDR3 region has 15 residues. Germline V gene data show CDR1 as KGHSH and CDR2 as LQKENI. The CDR3 region is CASSPRTGSVYGYTF. In DNA, the CDR3 is TGTGCCAGCTCACCTCGGACAGGGTCGGTCTATGGCTACACCTTC.

The chain recombines TRBV27 with TRBJ2-2; D is possibly TRBD2 (5 bases). Germline CDR1 reads MNHEY; CDR2 reads SMNVEV (reference sequence). The CDR3 extends over 16 amino acids. Trimming took 2 bases from V and 0 from J, leaving 10 bases between them. Here the CDR3 reads CASSLELAANTGELFF. The DNA of the CDR3 is TGTGCCAGCAGTTTAGAGCTAGCCGCGAACACCGGGGAGCTGTTTTTT.

This sequence joins TRBV11-2 and TRBJ2-3; D may be TRBD1 (6 bases). The CDR3 sequence is 14 residues long. Germline values: CDR1 SGHAT, CDR2 FQNNGV. Trimming shortened V by 8 bases and J by 0 bases, and 12 bases separated the two germline ends. CDR3 amino acids: CASGLQGSTDTQYF. Here the CDR3 DNA reads TGTGCCAGCGGTCTACAGGGAAGCACAGATACGCAGTATTTT.

In this sample, this clone turned up once. The chain employs TRBV28 and TRBJ1-5; D perhaps matches TRBD1 (6 bases). Trimming shortened V by 7 bases and J by 5 bases, and 15 bases separated the two germline ends. The CDR3 extends over 14 amino acids. Looked up from germline, CDR1 is MDHEN and CDR2 is SYDVKM. The CDR3 sequence: CASIDRSGYQPQHF. CDR3 coding DNA: TGTGCCAGCATCGACAGGTCCGGCTATCAGCCCCAGCATTTT.

Here the CDR3 reads CASSVDPPGGPNTEAFF. The CDR3 nucleotides are TGTGCCAGCAGCGTAGATCCCCCCGGGGGGCCGAACACTGAAGCTTTCTTT. The rearrangement links TRBV9 to TRBJ1-1, with a weak D call TRBD1 (6 bases). The CDR3 contains 17 residues. Germline CDR1 and CDR2: SGDLS and YYNGEE. V was trimmed by 0 bases and J by 1 base, leaving 16 bases between them.

The chain uses TRBV11-2 and TRBJ2-5; possibly TRBD2 for D (7 bases). Trimming stripped 5 bases from V and 1 base from J, with 17 bases between. The CDR3 consists of 16 residues. Germline values: CDR1 SGHAT, CDR2 FQNNGV. CDR3 protein: CASSHRPGGLQETQYF. DNA of the CDR3: TGTGCCAGCAGCCACCGGCCGGGGGGCCTCCAAGAGACCCAGTACTTC.

This chain joins TRBV5-4 and TRBJ1-2; 11 bases line up with TRBD1. CDR1 and CDR2 (germline): SGHNT, YYREEE (reference sequence). The ends lost 4 bases at V and 8 bases at J; junction bases unmatched: 13. The CDR3 totals 16 residues. CDR3 sequence: CASSPQLGQGVSGYTF. The CDR3 region has the DNA TGTGCCAGCAGCCCGCAATTGGGACAGGGGGTATCGGGCTACACCTTC.

The chain joins TRBV6-5 to TRBJ1-1; the D gene is possibly TRBD1 (5 bases). V was pared by 6 bases and J by 1 base, with 15 bases between. The germline V gene encodes CDR1 MNHEY and CDR2 SVGAGI. This CDR3 has 15 amino acids. CDR3 bases: TGTGCCAGCAGCCCCATAATGGGGCCGAACACTGAAGCTTTCTTT. Amino acid sequence: CASSPIMGPNTEAFF.

This chain links TRBV19 with TRBJ2-4; 9 nucleotides line up with TRBD1. The J segment lost 1 base and the V segment lost 3 bases, leaving 4 bases of the junction unmatched. Germline CDR1 and CDR2: LNHDA and SQIVND (reference sequence). The CDR3 extends over 16 amino acids. CDR3 nucleotides: TGTGCCAGTAGTATTGGGACAGGGATGGCCAAAAACATTCAGTACTTC. This translates into CASSIGTGMAKNIQYF.

The chain uses TRBV28 and TRBJ1-5, with 8 bases lining up with TRBD1. Germline CDR1 and CDR2: MDHEN and SYDVKM. V trimming: 2 bases; J trimming: 0 bases; junction bases outside the gene matches: 9. CDR3 length: 18 amino acids. CDR3 amino acids: CASSLAGGVVGSNQPQHF. CDR3 DNA: TGTGCCAGCAGTTTAGCAGGGGGCGTTGTCGGTAGCAATCAGCCCCAGCATTTT.